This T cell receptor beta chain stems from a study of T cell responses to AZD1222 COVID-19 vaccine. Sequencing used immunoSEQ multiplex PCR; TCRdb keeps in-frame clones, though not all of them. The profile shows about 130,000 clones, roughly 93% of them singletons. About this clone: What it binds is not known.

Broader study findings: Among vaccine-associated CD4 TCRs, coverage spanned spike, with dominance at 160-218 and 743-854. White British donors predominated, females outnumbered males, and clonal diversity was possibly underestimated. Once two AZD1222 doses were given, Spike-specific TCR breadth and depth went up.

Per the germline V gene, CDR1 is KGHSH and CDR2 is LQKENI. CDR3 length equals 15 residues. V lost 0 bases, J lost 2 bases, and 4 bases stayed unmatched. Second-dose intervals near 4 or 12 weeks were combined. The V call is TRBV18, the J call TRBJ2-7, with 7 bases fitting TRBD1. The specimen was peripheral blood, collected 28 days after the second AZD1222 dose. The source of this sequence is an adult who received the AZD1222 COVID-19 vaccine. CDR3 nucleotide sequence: TGTGCCAGCTCACCACCCGGGACAGTTACCTACGAGCAGTACTTC. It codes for CASSPPGTVTYEQYF.